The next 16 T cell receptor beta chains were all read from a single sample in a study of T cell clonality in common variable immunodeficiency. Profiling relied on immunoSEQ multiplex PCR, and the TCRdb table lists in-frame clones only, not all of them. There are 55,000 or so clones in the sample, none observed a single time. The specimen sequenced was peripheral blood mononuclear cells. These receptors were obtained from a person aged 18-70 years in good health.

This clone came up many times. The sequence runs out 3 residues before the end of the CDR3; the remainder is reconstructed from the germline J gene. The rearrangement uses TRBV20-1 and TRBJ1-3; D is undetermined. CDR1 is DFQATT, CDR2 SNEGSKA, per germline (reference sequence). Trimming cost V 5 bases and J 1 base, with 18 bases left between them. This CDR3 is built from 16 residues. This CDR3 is CSASPAGYRSGNTIYF. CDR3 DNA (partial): TGCAGTGCTTCCCCGGCAGGCTATCGGTCTGGAAACACC.

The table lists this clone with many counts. The sequenced CDR3 bases are TGTGCCATCAGTGAGTCTGGGACTAGCGGGGGCACAGATACG. Protein: CAISESGTSGGTDT. The full CDR3 protein is CAISESGTSGGTDTQYF. The gene calls are TRBV10-3 and TRBJ2-3, with TRBD2 matching over 13 bases. The CDR3 is cut off 3 residues early in the read; its end comes from the germline J gene. The ends lost 0 bases at V and 1 base at J; junction bases unmatched: 1. The length of the CDR3 is 17 residues. Germline CDR1 reads ENHRY; CDR2 reads SYGVKD.

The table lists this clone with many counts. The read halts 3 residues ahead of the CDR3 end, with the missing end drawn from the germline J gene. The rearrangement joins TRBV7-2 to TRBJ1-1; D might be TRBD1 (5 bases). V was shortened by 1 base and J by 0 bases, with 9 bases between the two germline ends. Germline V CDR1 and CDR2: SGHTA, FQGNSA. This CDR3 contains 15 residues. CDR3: CASSLGPGLNTEAFF. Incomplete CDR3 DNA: TGTGCCAGCAGCTTAGGCCCAGGGCTGAACACTGAA.

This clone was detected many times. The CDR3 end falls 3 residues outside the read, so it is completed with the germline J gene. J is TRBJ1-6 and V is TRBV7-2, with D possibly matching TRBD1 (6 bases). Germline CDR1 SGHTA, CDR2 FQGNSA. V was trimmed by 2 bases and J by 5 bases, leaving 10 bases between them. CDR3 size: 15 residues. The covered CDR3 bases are TGTGCCAGCAGCTTAATAGGGGGAGATAATTCACCC. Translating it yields CASSLIGGDNSP. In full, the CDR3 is CASSLIGGDNSPLHF.

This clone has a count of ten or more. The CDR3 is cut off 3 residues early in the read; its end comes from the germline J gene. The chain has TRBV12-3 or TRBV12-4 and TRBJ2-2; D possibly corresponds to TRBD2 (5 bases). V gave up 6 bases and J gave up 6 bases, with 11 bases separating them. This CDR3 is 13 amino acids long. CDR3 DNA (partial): TGTGCCAGCAGCCGAGGGCGGGCCGGGGAG. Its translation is CASSRGRAGE. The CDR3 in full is CASSRGRAGELFF.

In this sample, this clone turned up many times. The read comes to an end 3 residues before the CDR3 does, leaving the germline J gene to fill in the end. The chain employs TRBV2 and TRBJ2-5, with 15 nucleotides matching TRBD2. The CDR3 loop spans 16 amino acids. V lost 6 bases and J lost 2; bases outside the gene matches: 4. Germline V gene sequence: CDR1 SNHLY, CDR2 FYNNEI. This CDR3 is CASSAGLAGGQETQYF. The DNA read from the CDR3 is TGTGCCAGCAGCGCCGGACTAGCGGGGGGGCAAGAGACC.

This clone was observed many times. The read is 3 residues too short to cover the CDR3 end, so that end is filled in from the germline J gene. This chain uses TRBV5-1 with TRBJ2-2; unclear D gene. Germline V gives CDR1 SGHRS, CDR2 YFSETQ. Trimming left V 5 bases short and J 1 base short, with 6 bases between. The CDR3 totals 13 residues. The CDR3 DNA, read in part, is TGCGCCAGCAGTCCAGGGAACACCGGGGAG. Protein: CASSPGNTGE. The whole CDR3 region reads CASSPGNTGELFF.

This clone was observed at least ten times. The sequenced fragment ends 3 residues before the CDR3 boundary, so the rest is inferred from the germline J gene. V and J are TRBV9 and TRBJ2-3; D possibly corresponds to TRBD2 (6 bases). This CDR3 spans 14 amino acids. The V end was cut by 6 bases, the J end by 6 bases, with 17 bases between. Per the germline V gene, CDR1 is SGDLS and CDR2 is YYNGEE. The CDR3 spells CASTRDPAGDTQYF. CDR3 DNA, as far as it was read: TGTGCCAGCACCCGGGACCCCGCGGGGGATACG. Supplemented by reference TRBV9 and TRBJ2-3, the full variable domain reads DSGVTQTPKHLITATGQRVTLRCSPRSGDLSVYWYQQSLDQGLQFLIQYYNGEERAKGNILERFSAQQFPDLHSELNLSSLELGDSALYFCASTRDPAGDTQYFGPGTRLTVL.

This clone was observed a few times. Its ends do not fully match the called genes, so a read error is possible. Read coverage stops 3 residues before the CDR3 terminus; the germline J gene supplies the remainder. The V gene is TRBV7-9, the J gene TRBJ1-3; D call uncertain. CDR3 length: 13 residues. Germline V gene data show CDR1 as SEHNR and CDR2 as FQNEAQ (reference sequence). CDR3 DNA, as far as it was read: TGTTCCAGCAGCTCCCTGCGAGGAAACACC. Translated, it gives CSSSSLRGNT. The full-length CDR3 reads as CSSSSLRGNTIYF.

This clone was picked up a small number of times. The CDR3 sequence: CATSVARVSYNEQFF. The covered CDR3 bases are TGCGCCACCTCAGTGGCGAGGGTTTCCTACAATGAG. The chain combines TRBV10-2 with TRBJ2-1; possibly TRBD2 for D (5 bases). The read ends 3 residues early relative to the CDR3; the germline J gene fills the gap. V lost 10 bases and J 1 base, leaving 17 bases between the germline ends. Per germline, CDR1 WSHSY and CDR2 SAAADI. The CDR3 consists of 15 residues.

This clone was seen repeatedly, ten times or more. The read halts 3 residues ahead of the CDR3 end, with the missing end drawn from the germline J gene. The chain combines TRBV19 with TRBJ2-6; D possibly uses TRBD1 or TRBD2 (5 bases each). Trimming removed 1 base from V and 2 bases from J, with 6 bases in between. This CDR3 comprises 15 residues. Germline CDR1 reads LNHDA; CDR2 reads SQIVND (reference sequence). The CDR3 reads CASSIGGAGANVLTF. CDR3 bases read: TGTGCCAGTAGTATAGGAGGGGCTGGGGCCAACGTC.

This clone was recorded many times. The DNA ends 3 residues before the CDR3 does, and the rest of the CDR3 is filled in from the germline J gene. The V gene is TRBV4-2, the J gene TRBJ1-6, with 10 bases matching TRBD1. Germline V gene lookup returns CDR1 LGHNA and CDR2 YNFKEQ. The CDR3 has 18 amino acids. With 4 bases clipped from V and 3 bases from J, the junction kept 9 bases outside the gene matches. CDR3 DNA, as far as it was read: TGTGCCAGCAGCCCCGGGACAGGGGTCCCTCGCTATAATTCACCC. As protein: CASSPGTGVPRYNSP. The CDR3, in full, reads CASSPGTGVPRYNSPLHF.

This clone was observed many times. CDR3 amino acids: CSAPGTSYEQYF. Incomplete CDR3 DNA: TGCAGTGCTCCCGGGACTAGCTACGAG. The chain carries TRBV20-1 and TRBJ2-7, with TRBD2 matching 8 bases. The read finishes 3 residues shy of the CDR3 end, and the germline J gene is used to complete it. With V trimmed by 5 bases and J by 3 bases, 3 bases remained unmatched. The CDR3 runs 12 residues. Germline CDR1 reads DFQATT; CDR2 reads SNEGSKA (reference sequence).

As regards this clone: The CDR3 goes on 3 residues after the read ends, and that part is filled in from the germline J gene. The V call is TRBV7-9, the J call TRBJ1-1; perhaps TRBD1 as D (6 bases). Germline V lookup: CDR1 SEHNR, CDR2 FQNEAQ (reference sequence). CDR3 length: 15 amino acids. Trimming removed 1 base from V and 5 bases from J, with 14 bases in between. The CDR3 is CASSLVTRGGTEAFF. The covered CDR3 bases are TGTGCCAGCAGCTTAGTAACCAGGGGAGGGACTGAA. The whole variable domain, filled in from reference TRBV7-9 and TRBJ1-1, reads DTGVSQNPRHKITKRGQNVTFRCDPISEHNRLYWYRQTLGQGPEFLTYFQNEAQLEKSRLLSDRFSAERPKGSFSTLEIQRTEQGDSAMYLCASSLVTRGGTEAFFGQGTRLTVV.

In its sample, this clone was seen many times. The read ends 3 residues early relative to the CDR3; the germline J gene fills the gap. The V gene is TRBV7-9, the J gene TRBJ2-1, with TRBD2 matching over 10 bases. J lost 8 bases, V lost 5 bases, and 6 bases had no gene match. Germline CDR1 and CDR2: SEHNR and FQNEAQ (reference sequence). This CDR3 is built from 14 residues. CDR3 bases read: TGTGCCAGCAGCCTGCTAGCGGGAGACCATGAG. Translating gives CASSLLAGDHE. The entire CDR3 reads CASSLLAGDHEQFF.

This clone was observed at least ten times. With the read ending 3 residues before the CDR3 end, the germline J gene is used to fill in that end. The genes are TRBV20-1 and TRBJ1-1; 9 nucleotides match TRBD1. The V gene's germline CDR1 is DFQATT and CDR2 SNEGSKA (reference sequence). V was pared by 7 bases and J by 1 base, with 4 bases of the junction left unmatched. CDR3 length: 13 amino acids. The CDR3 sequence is CSVRTGENTEAFF. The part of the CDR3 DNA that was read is TGCAGTGTACGGACAGGGGAGAACACTGAA.